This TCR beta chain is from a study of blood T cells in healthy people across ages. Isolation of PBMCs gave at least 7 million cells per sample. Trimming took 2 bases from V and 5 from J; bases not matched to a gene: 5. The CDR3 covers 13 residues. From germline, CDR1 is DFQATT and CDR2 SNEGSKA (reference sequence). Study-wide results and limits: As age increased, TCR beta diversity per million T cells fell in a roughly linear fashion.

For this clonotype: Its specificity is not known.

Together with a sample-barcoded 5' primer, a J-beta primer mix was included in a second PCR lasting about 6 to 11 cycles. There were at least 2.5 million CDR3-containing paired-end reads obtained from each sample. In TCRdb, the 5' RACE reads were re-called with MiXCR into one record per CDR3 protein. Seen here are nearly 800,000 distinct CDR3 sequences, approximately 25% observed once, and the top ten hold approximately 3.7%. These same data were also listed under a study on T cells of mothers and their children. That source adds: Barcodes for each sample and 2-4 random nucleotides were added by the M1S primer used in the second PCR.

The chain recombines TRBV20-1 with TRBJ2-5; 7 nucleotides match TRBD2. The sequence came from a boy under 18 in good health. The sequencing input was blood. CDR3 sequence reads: CSARRRERETQYF. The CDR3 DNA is TGCAGTGCTAGACGGCGGGAGAGGGAGACCCAGTACTTC.